This TCR beta chain was identified during a study of radiotherapy plus CTLA-4 blockade in lung cancer. Study background: Overall, approximately 17% of patients showed an objective response, while 31% attained disease control.

Method: immunoSEQ multiplex PCR; TCRdb's copy keeps in-frame clones and lacks some. The profile shows roughly 130,000 clones, about nine tenths of them singletons. Germline V gene data show CDR1 as SGHNT and CDR2 as YYREEE (reference sequence). The V and J ends lost 6 bases and 0 bases, in that order; junction bases with no gene match: 4. The CDR3 spans 14 residues. This specimen was peripheral blood, taken from a patient treated with radiotherapy plus ipilimumab. This TCR derives from a human donor with non-small cell lung cancer that progressed on radiotherapy plus ipilimumab. This chain links TRBV5-4 with TRBJ1-2; 8 bases match TRBD1. The CDR3 loop reads CASTVGQANYGYTF. DNA for the CDR3: TGTGCCAGCACGGTGGGACAGGCTAACTATGGCTACACCTTC.